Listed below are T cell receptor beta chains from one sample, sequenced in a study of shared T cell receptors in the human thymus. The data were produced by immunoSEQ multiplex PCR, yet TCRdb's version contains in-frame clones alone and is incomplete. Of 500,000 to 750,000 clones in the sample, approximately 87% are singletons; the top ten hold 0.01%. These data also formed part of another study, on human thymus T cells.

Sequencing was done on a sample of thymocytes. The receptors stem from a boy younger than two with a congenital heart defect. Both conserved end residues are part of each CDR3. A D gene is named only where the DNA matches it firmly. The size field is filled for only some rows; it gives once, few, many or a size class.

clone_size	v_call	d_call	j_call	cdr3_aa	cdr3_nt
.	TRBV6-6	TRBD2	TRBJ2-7	CASSYSRGRIHEQYF	TGTGCCAGCAGTTACAGTCGCGGGAGGATTCACGAGCAGTACTTC
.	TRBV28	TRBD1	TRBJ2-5	CATQQGRQETQYF	TGTGCCACTCAACAGGGGCGGCAAGAGACCCAGTACTTC
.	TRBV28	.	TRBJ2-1	CASSFRGNEQFF	TGTGCCAGCAGTTTCCGGGGCAATGAGCAGTTCTTC
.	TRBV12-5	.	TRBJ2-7	CASGFEGFYEQYF	TGTGCTAGTGGTTTTGAGGGATTCTACGAGCAGTACTTC
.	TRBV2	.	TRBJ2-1	CASRLERSYNEQFF	TGTGCCAGCAGACTTGAGCGTTCTTACAATGAGCAGTTCTTC
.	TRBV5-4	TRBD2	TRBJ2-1	CASSPEPGLANNEQFF	TGTGCCAGCAGCCCTGAGCCGGGACTAGCGAACAATGAGCAGTTCTTC
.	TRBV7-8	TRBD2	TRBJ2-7	CASSSSGSETYEQYF	TGTGCCAGCAGCTCTAGCGGGAGTGAGACGTACGAGCAGTACTTC
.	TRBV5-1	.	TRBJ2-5	CASSLSSPSEETQYF	TGCGCCAGCAGCTTGAGTTCCCCTAGCGAGGAGACCCAGTACTTC
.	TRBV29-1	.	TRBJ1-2	CSVGVGAGPANYGYTF	TGCAGCGTTGGCGTAGGGGCAGGGCCCGCTAACTATGGCTACACCTTC
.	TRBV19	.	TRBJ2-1	CASSIGTISSSYNEQFF	TGTGCCAGTAGTATAGGGACTATTTCGAGCTCCTACAATGAGCAGTTCTTC
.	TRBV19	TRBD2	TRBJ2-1	CASSIPGLDYNEQFF	TGTGCCAGTAGTATCCCGGGACTAGACTACAATGAGCAGTTCTTC
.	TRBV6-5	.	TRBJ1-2	CASSAHLGTNGYTF	TGTGCCAGCAGTGCCCACCTCGGGACTAATGGCTACACCTTC
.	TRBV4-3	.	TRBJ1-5	CASSYSGGGSNQPQHF	TGCGCCAGCAGCTACTCGGGGGGCGGGAGCAATCAGCCCCAGCATTTT
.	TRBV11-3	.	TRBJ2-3	CASSFGGLDTDTQYF	TGTGCCAGCAGCTTTGGTGGACTCGACACAGATACGCAGTATTTT
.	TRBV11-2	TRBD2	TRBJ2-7	CASSLGIAGGHEQYF	TGTGCCAGCAGCTTAGGTATAGCGGGGGGCCACGAGCAGTACTTC
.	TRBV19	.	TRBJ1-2	CASSIVSTSNYGYTF	TGTGCCAGTAGTATAGTAAGCACGTCTAACTATGGCTACACCTTC
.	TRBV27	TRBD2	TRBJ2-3	CASSLGRASGMSFTDTQYF	TGTGCCAGCAGTTTAGGGCGGGCTAGCGGGATGAGTTTCACAGATACGCAGTATTTT
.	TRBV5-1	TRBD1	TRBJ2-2	CASSSIENPGQGTGELFF	TGCGCCAGCAGCTCAATCGAAAACCCGGGACAGGGGACCGGGGAGCTGTTTTTT
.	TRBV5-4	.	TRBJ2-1	CASSLALGGHSYNEQFF	TGTGCCAGCAGCTTGGCCTTGGGAGGTCACTCCTACAATGAGCAGTTCTTC
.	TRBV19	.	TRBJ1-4	CASFFKRITNEKLFF	TGTGCCAGTTTCTTCAAGAGGATAACTAATGAAAAACTGTTTTTT
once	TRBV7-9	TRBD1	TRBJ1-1	CASSLGTGGVSEAFF	TGTGCCAGCAGCTTAGGGACAGGGGGCGTATCTGAAGCTTTCTTT
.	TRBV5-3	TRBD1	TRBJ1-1	CARSLEVSGQPDTEAFF	TGTGCCAGAAGCTTGGAAGTTTCGGGACAGCCGGACACTGAAGCTTTCTTT
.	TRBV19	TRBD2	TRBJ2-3	CASRMTSGKQYF	TGTGCCAGTAGGATGACTAGCGGGAAGCAGTATTTT
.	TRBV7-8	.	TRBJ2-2	CASTPHVPHYSPTGELFF	TGTGCCAGCACCCCTCACGTCCCCCACTACTCCCCAACCGGGGAGCTGTTTTTT
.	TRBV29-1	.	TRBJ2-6	CSDHLPGRAYLSGANVLTF	TGCAGCGACCATCTCCCGGGCAGGGCCTACCTCTCTGGGGCCAACGTCCTGACTTTC
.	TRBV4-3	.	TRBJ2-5	CASSQGPHQETQYF	TGCGCCAGCAGCCAAGGGCCTCACCAAGAGACCCAGTACTTC
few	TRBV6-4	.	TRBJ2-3	CASSDSNGGRTDTQYF	TGTGCCAGCAGTGACTCGAACGGGGGTCGCACAGATACGCAGTATTTT
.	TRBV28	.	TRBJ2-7	CASRMRASAYF	TGTGCCAGCAGGATGAGGGCTAGTGCGTACTTC
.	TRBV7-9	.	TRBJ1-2	CASSRGGGATTGYTF	TGTGCCAGCAGCCGAGGCGGAGGGGCGACGACTGGCTACACCTTC
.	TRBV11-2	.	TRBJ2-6	CASSSSLFGRPSGANVLTF	TGTGCCAGCAGCTCGTCCTTATTCGGGAGACCCTCTGGGGCCAACGTCCTGACTTTC
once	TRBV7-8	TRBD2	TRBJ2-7	CASSLLTSGEQYF	TGTGCCAGCAGCTTATTGACTAGCGGGGAGCAGTACTTC
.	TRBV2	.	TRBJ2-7	CASSARGQSSYEQYF	TGTGCCAGCAGTGCCCGCGGCCAGAGCTCCTACGAGCAGTACTTC
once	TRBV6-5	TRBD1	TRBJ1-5	CASSYNRGEQPQHF	TGTGCCAGCAGTTATAACAGGGGTGAACAGCCCCAGCATTTT
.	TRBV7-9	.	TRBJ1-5	CASSLSSDQPQHF	TGTGCCAGCAGCCTTTCGAGTGATCAGCCCCAGCATTTT
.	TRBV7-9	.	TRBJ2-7	CASTDDPRAYEQYF	TGTGCCAGCACCGACGACCCGAGGGCCTACGAGCAGTACTTC
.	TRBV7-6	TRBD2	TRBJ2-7	CASSRTSGRKYEQYF	TGTGCCAGCAGTCGCACTAGCGGGAGAAAGTACGAGCAGTACTTC
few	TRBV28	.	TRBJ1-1	CASTSGENTEAFF	TGTGCCAGCACATCCGGTGAGAACACTGAAGCTTTCTTT
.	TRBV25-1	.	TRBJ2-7	CASSEYRGEQYF	TGTGCCAGCAGTGAATATCGGGGCGAGCAGTACTTC
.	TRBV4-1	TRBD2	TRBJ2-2	CASSQGAGGHGGELFF	TGCGCCAGCAGCCAAGGAGCGGGAGGCCACGGCGGGGAGCTGTTTTTT
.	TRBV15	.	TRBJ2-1	CATSRERNFLTRQNNEQFF	TGTGCCACCAGCAGAGAAAGGAACTTCCTGACGAGACAGAACAATGAGCAGTTCTTC
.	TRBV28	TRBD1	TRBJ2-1	CASSPLGGQGTFLSYNEQFF	TGTGCCAGCAGTCCCCTTGGGGGACAGGGAACCTTCCTCTCCTACAATGAGCAGTTCTTC
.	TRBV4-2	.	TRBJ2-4	CASSQVGQGGLQYF	TGTGCCAGCAGCCAAGTAGGGCAGGGTGGATTGCAGTACTTC
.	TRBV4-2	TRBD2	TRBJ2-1	CASSQADSGRFHYNEQFF	TGTGCCAGCAGCCAAGCGGATAGCGGGAGGTTTCACTACAATGAGCAGTTCTTC
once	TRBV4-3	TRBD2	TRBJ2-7	CASSQDRTSGSTYEQYF	TGCGCCAGCAGCCAAGACCGGACTAGCGGGAGTACCTACGAGCAGTACTTC
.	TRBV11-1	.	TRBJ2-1	CASSLHGGLVVFYNEQFF	TGTGCCAGCAGCTTACACGGGGGACTCGTCGTTTTCTACAATGAGCAGTTCTTC
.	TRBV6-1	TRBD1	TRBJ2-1	CASSERLDRYNEQFF	TGTGCCAGCAGTGAACGCCTGGACAGGTACAATGAGCAGTTCTTC
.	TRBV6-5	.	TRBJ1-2	CASNAGPANYGYTF	TGTGCCAGCAACGCAGGTCCGGCTAACTATGGCTACACCTTC
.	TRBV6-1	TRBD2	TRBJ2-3	CASSEAASGCTDTQYF	TGTGCCAGCAGTGAAGCGGCTAGCGGGTGCACAGATACGCAGTATTTT
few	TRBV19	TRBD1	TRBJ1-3	CASRIMTGGGNTIYF	TGTGCCAGTAGAATCATGACAGGGGGAGGAAACACCATATATTTT
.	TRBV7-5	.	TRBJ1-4	CVRSILQGATNEKLFF	TGTGTCAGAAGCATACTACAGGGGGCGACTAATGAAAAACTGTTTTTT
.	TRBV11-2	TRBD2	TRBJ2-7	CASSLAGSGNYEQYF	TGTGCCAGCAGCCTGGCTGGTAGCGGGAACTACGAGCAGTACTTC
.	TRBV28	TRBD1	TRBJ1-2	CASSLGRDGKGAAYGYTF	TGTGCCAGCAGTTTAGGTCGGGATGGGAAGGGGGCGGCCTATGGCTACACCTTC
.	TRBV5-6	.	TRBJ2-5	CASTLRRRGQAGAQYF	TGTGCCAGCACCCTGCGGAGGCGCGGGCAGGCAGGGGCCCAGTACTTC
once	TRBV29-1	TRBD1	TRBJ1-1	CSVERDREGEAFF	TGCAGCGTTGAACGGGACAGGGAAGGTGAAGCTTTCTTT
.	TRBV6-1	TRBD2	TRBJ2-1	CASSDGGGSYNEQFF	TGTGCCAGCAGTGATGGGGGAGGGTCCTACAATGAGCAGTTCTTC
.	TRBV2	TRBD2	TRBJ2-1	CASRYSGTDDNEQFF	TGTGCCAGCAGGTATAGCGGGACCGACGACAATGAGCAGTTCTTC
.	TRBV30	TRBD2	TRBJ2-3	CAAGAGGLWDTQYF	TGTGCCGCTGGAGCGGGAGGGCTGTGGGATACGCAGTATTTT
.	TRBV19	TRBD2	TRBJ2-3	CASSPLLAGAGDTQYF	TGTGCCAGTAGTCCGCTTCTAGCGGGAGCGGGAGATACGCAGTATTTT
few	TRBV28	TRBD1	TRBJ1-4	CASSPGQGSREKLFF	TGTGCCAGCAGCCCTGGACAGGGATCGAGGGAAAAACTGTTTTTT
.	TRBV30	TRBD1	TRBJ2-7	CAWSPGTGFYEQYF	TGTGCCTGGAGTCCCGGGACAGGCTTCTACGAGCAGTACTTC